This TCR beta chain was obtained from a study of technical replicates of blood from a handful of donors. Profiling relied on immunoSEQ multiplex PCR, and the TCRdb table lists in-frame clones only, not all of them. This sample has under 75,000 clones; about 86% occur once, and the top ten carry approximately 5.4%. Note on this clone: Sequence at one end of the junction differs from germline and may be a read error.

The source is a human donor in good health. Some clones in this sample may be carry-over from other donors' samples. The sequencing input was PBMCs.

In DNA, the CDR3 is TGTGCCATCAGTGATGCGACTAGGACCTCCTCCGAGCAGTACTTC. Translation: CAISDATRTSSEQYF. The chain combines TRBV10-3 with TRBJ2-7; a weak D match, TRBD2 (6 bases). Germline values: CDR1 ENHRY, CDR2 SYGVKD. This CDR3 comprises 15 residues.